The 21 T cell receptor beta chains listed next were all sequenced from one sample in a study of beta chain features in type 1 diabetes. The isolated RNA, all of it, was reverse transcribed, so expressed TCRB transcripts were what got sequenced. Repertoires were generated with immunoSEQ multiplex PCR, while TCRdb's copy carries only in-frame clones and drops some. The data hold 300,000 to 350,000 clones, with around a fifth observed a single time. The sample was naive CD4+ T cells from blood. The receptors originated from a woman between 18 and 30 years old in good health.

This clone was seen more than once but under ten times. The chain couples TRBV5-1 to TRBJ2-5; 8 bases fit TRBD1. Germline CDR1 is SGHRS and CDR2 is YFSETQ. The CDR3 is 14 residues long. The V segment lost 3 bases and the J segment 2 bases; nucleotides outside the gene matches: 3. CDR3 nucleotides: TGCGCCAGCAGCTACGGACAGGGTCAAGAGACCCAGTACTTC. It is translated as CASSYGQGQETQYF.

The chain couples TRBV4-1 to TRBJ1-2; D unresolved. The V gene lost 2 bases and the J gene lost 7 bases, with 20 bases spanning the gap. The CDR3 is made up of 16 amino acids. CDR1 and CDR2 from the germline V gene are MGHRA and YSYEKL. The CDR3 region is CASSQPRDPGRFGYTF. CDR3 coding DNA: TGCGCCAGCAGCCAACCCCGGGATCCCGGGCGGTTTGGCTACACCTTC.

The chain employs TRBV6-5 and TRBJ1-5; 7 bases align to TRBD1. CDR1 and CDR2 (germline): MNHEY, SVGAGI. The CDR3 contains 12 residues. The J segment lost 5 bases and the V segment lost 9 bases, leaving 4 bases of the junction unmatched. The CDR3 region has the DNA TGTGCCAGTGGGGACAGCTATCAGCCCCAGCATTTT. It yields the protein CASGDSYQPQHF.

The V call is TRBV5-4, the J call TRBJ2-5, with unresolved D. Trimming shortened V by 0 bases and J by 1 base, and 10 bases separated the two germline ends. The V gene's germline CDR1 is SGHNT and CDR2 YYREEE (reference sequence). CDR3 length equals 15 residues. In DNA, the CDR3 is TGTGCCAGCAGCTTGGGGGTAGCAGTCCAAGAGACCCAGTACTTC. It translates to CASSLGVAVQETQYF.

This clone was counted only a few times. The V call is TRBV5-1, the J call TRBJ2-7, with D perhaps TRBD1 (6 bases). Per germline, CDR1 SGHRS and CDR2 YFSETQ. Deletions cut 4 bases from V and 9 bases from J, with 11 bases between. CDR3 length: 11 amino acids. DNA for the CDR3: TGCGCCAGCAGCCCAGAGACAGGGCAGTACTTC. Translation: CASSPETGQYF.

The rearrangement links TRBV30 to TRBJ2-7; the D gene is possibly TRBD1 (5 bases). The CDR3 spans 12 residues. Germline CDR1 and CDR2: GTSNPN and SVGIG (reference sequence). V shed 2 bases and J shed 5 bases, with 10 bases lying between them. The CDR3 region is CAWSQGSNEQYF. As DNA, the CDR3 is TGTGCCTGGAGTCAGGGAAGCAACGAGCAGTACTTC.

This clone occurred a few times. The chain joins TRBV7-2 to TRBJ2-1, with D possibly TRBD1 on 6 matching bases. CDR1 is SGHTA, CDR2 FQGNSA, per germline. The CDR3 has 15 amino acids. With 3 bases removed from V and 2 bases from J, the gap between germline ends came to 11 bases. In DNA form, the CDR3 reads TGTGCCAGCAGCTTTACAGGGTACCCCTACAATGAGCAGTTCTTC. Amino acids: CASSFTGYPYNEQFF. Full variable domain (remainder filled in from reference TRBV7-2 and TRBJ2-1): GAGVSQSPSNKVTEKGKDVELRCDPISGHTALYWYRQSLGQGLEFLIYFQGNSAPDKSGLPSDRFSAERTGGSVSTLTIQRTQQEDSAVYLCASSFTGYPYNEQFFGPGTRLTVL.

The chain carries TRBV5-1 and TRBJ2-1; 7 bases line up with TRBD2. The V gene end was trimmed by 4 bases and the J gene end by 10 bases; junction bases not matched to a gene: 8. The CDR3 totals 13 residues. Looked up from germline, CDR1 is SGHRS and CDR2 is YFSETQ. The CDR3 nucleotides read TGCGCCAGCAGCCTAGCGGACGGTCTCGAGCAGTTCTTC. This sequence encodes CASSLADGLEQFF.

The chain links TRBV7-2 to TRBJ1-2; the match to TRBD1 covers 9 bases. The CDR3 has 14 residues. V gave up 6 bases and J gave up 10 bases; unmatched junction bases: 12. Germline V CDR1 and CDR2: SGHTA, FQGNSA. The CDR3 protein is CASRATGGASVYTF. CDR3 coding DNA: TGTGCCAGCAGAGCTACAGGGGGCGCGAGTGTCTACACCTTC.

This clone was seen more than once but under ten times. This chain joins TRBV30 and TRBJ1-2, with TRBD1 as a possible D gene (5 bases). The CDR3 covers 14 residues. CDR1 and CDR2 (germline): GTSNPN, SVGIG (reference sequence). Trimming stripped 2 bases from V and 3 bases from J, with 13 bases between. The CDR3 loop reads CAWSSQGPHYGYTF. The CDR3 coding sequence is TGTGCCTGGAGTTCGCAGGGCCCCCACTATGGCTACACCTTC.

This clone was counted a few times. The V gene is TRBV27, the J gene TRBJ2-5; 7 bases align to TRBD1. The CDR3 loop spans 15 amino acids. The V gene's germline CDR1 is MNHEY and CDR2 SMNVEV (reference sequence). V was pared by 6 bases and J by 5 bases, with 12 bases of the junction left unmatched. CDR3 nucleotide sequence: TGTGCCAGCAGCTGGGACAGCTTCTCTCGGGAGACCCAGTACTTC. This translates into CASSWDSFSRETQYF.

The sample holds a few counts of this clone. The chain links TRBV9 to TRBJ2-7, with D possibly TRBD2 on 5 matching bases. Germline CDR1 and CDR2: SGDLS and YYNGEE. The CDR3 runs 13 residues. V lost 0 bases, J lost 6 bases, and 10 bases lay in between. CDR3 loop: CASSVEWESEQYF. Here the CDR3 DNA reads TGTGCCAGCAGCGTAGAGTGGGAGAGCGAGCAGTACTTC.

The CDR3 coding sequence is TGTGCCAGCAGCGTAGATACAGCGGGAGGGCCTTACGAGCAGTACTTC. It yields the protein CASSVDTAGGPYEQYF. The V call is TRBV9, the J call TRBJ2-7; 10 bases fit TRBD2. The CDR3 runs to 16 residues. Germline CDR1 is SGDLS and CDR2 is YYNGEE. J gave up 4 bases and V 0 bases, and 7 bases lay outside the gene matches.

This clone appeared a few times. DNA for the CDR3: TGTGCCTGGAGTTCGGGGGGGCTGTACAATGAGCAGTTCTTC. Its translation: CAWSSGGLYNEQFF. The V gene is TRBV30, the J gene TRBJ2-1, with 8 bases matching TRBD2. V shed 2 bases and J 4 bases; nucleotides not matched to a gene: 4. CDR1 and CDR2 (germline): GTSNPN, SVGIG (reference sequence). The CDR3 sequence is 14 residues long. Complete variable domain (other parts from reference TRBV30 and TRBJ2-1): SQTIHQWPATLVQPVGSPLSLECTVEGTSNPNLYWYRQAAGRGLQLLFYSVGIGQISSEVPQNLSASRPQDRQFILSSKKLLLSDSGFYLCAWSSGGLYNEQFFGPGTRLTVL.

This clone has more than one count but fewer than ten. The rearrangement uses TRBV19 and TRBJ2-7, with D perhaps matching TRBD1 (5 bases). The CDR3 length is 11 residues. Deletions cut 5 bases from V and 3 bases from J, with 5 bases between. The germline V gene has CDR1 LNHDA and CDR2 SQIVND (reference sequence). This CDR3 reads CASSDSYEQYF. In DNA form, the CDR3 reads TGTGCCAGTAGTGACAGCTACGAGCAGTACTTC.

The V gene is TRBV29-1, the J gene TRBJ2-7; weak D call: TRBD2 (6 bases). This CDR3 has 12 residues. In germline, CDR1 is SQVTM, CDR2 ANQGSEA. Between the trimmed V and J ends, which lost 4 bases and 6 bases, there was a span of 13 bases. CDR3 in amino acids: CSVAMRRAEQYF. The CDR3 DNA follows: TGCAGCGTTGCGATGAGGAGGGCCGAGCAGTACTTC.

This clone was recorded a few times. This chain's CDR3 is CAWNRVNYGYTF. As DNA, the CDR3 is TGTGCCTGGAACAGGGTTAACTATGGCTACACCTTC. The chain links TRBV30 to TRBJ1-2; a possible D gene is TRBD1 (6 bases). Germline loops: CDR1 GTSNPN, CDR2 SVGIG (reference sequence). Trimming left V 4 bases short and J 1 base short, with 7 bases between. The CDR3 runs 12 residues.

The chain couples TRBV4-2 to TRBJ2-3; TRBD2 matches at 13 bases. The CDR3 covers 18 residues. V lost 1 base, J lost 6 bases, and 10 bases stayed unmatched. Germline-derived CDR1 and CDR2 are LGHNA and YNFKEQ. The CDR3 protein is CASSQVSTSGGSGDTQYF. CDR3 DNA: TGTGCCAGCAGCCAAGTTTCGACTAGCGGGGGGTCCGGGGATACGCAGTATTTT.

This clone was observed a handful of times. V is TRBV21-1 and J is TRBJ1-1; TRBD1, as called in the table, went unchecked against the DNA. TRBV21-1 is classified as a pseudogene. The CDR3 totals 16 residues. The chain's CDR3 is CASSTGTGFPNTEAFF. CDR3 coding DNA: TGTGCCAGCAGCACAGGAACAGGGTTCCCGAACACTGAAGCTTTCTTT.

In this sample, this clone turned up a few times. The V gene is TRBV5-1, the J gene TRBJ2-7; 8 nucleotides line up with TRBD1. V gave up 4 bases and J gave up 3 bases; unmatched junction bases: 3. Looked up from germline, CDR1 is SGHRS and CDR2 is YFSETQ. The CDR3 is 13 residues long. The CDR3 region has the DNA TGCGCCAGCAGCGCCGACAGGGGCTACGAGCAGTACTTC. This sequence encodes CASSADRGYEQYF.

This clone was counted a few times. The chain combines TRBV5-6 with TRBJ2-4; D is unresolved. The V end lost 2 bases, the J end lost 14 bases, and 14 bases lay between the germline ends. This CDR3 spans 12 amino acids. Germline loops: CDR1 SGHDT, CDR2 YYEEEE. CDR3 in amino acids: CASSFALDSEYF. The CDR3 nucleotides read TGTGCCAGCAGCTTTGCACTTGACTCGGAGTACTTC.